The next 6 T cell receptor beta chains were all read from a single sample in a study of T cells in localized non-small cell lung cancer. The assay was immunoSEQ multiplex PCR, and TCRdb's table has in-frame clones only and misses some. The sample contains a few thousand clones, roughly 30% of which appear only once. Here the sequenced sample was lung tumor tissue, taken before any cancer treatment. These receptors were collected from an older female donor with stage I lung adenocarcinoma.

The rearrangement links TRBV2 to TRBJ2-2; possible D gene TRBD2, 5 bases. The CDR3 loop spans 13 amino acids. CDR1 and CDR2 from the germline V gene are SNHLY and FYNNEI. V was cut by 9 bases and J by 4 bases, with 12 bases left in between. The CDR3 here is CARGEGGTGELFF. The DNA of the CDR3 is TGTGCCAGAGGAGAGGGTGGCACCGGGGAGCTGTTTTTT.

J is TRBJ2-2 and V is TRBV9; 10 nucleotides line up with TRBD2. CDR3 length: 16 residues. Germline trimming cut 5 bases from V and 5 bases from J; bases unmatched to any gene: 9. Germline V gives CDR1 SGDLS, CDR2 YYNGEE. The CDR3 DNA reads TGTGCCAGCAGGGACCCTAGCGGGAGACGAACCGGGGAGCTGTTTTTT. Residues: CASRDPSGRRTGELFF. Full variable domain (remainder filled in from reference TRBV9 and TRBJ2-2): DSGVTQTPKHLITATGQRVTLRCSPRSGDLSVYWYQQSLDQGLQFLIQYYNGEERAKGNILERFSAQQFPDLHSELNLSSLELGDSALYFCASRDPSGRRTGELFFGEGSRLTVL.

The chain has TRBV16 and TRBJ1-1; D is possibly TRBD1 (5 bases). V lost 2 bases and J 1 base, leaving 14 bases between the germline ends. The CDR3 length is 16 residues. The germline V gene encodes CDR1 KGHSY and CDR2 FQNENV. CDR3 amino acids: CASSQNPRQRNTEAFF. The CDR3 region has the DNA TGTGCCAGCAGCCAAAACCCCCGACAGAGGAACACTGAAGCTTTCTTT.

The chain carries TRBV19 and TRBJ1-5, with 9 bases matching TRBD1. Trimming at V came to 10 bases and at J to 7 bases, leaving 11 bases not matched to a gene. Germline V gene sequence: CDR1 LNHDA, CDR2 SQIVND (reference sequence). There are 14 residues in the CDR3. In nucleotides, the CDR3 is TGTGCCACCAACAGGGGACAGGGTGGCCAGCCCCAGCATTTT. Its translation: CATNRGQGGQPQHF. Based on the CDR3 plus reference TRBV19 and TRBJ1-5, the full variable domain is DGGITQSPKYLFRKEGQNVTLSCEQNLNHDAMYWYRQDPGQGLRLIYYSQIVNDFQKGDIAEGYSVSREKKESFPLTVTSAQKNPTAFYLCATNRGQGGQPQHFGDGTRLSIL.

V and J are TRBV1 and TRBJ1-2; TRBD1, the table's D call, lacks a check against the DNA. TRBV1 is annotated as a pseudogene. The CDR3 runs to 16 residues. CDR3 in amino acids: CTSSPDREGTLYGYTF. CDR3 in DNA: TGCACCAGCAGCCCGGACAGGGAAGGGACTCTCTATGGCTACACCTTC.

The chain joins TRBV7-4 to TRBJ2-1, with a tentative D call TRBD2 (5 bases). The CDR3 sequence is 15 residues long. Germline CDR1 reads SGHVT; CDR2 reads SQSDAQ. V lost 2 bases and J 4 bases, leaving 12 bases between the germline ends. The CDR3 region has the DNA TGTGCCAGCAGCTTAAGTCTAGCAGATTACAATGAGCAGTTCTTC. As protein: CASSLSLADYNEQFF.